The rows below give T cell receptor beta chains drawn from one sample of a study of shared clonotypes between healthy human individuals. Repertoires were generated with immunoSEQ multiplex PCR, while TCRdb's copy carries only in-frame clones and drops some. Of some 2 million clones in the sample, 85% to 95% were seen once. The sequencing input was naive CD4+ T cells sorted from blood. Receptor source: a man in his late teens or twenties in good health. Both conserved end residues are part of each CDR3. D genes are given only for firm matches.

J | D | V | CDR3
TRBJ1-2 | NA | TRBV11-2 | CASSSFWGQGYGYTF
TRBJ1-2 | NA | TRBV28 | CASRSGQAGYTF
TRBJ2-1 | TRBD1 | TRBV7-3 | CASSLTGQVYNEQFF
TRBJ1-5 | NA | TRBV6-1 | CASSEFSGVLVNQPQHF
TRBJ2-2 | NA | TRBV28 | CASRPLGSTGELFF
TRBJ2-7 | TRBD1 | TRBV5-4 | CASSPDRGASYEQYF
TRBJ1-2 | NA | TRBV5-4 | CASSSNLNYGYTF
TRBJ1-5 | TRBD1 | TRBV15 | CATSRQDRGLASNQPQHF
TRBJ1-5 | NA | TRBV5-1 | CASSLSGSNQPQHF
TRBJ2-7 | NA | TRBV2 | CASSVGPFYEQYF
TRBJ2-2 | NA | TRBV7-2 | CASSLAQGPTGELFF
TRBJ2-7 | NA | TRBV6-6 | CASSSGVPGEQYF
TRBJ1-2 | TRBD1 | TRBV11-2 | CASSLEAGGIGYTF
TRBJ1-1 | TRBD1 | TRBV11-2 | CASSRLGQGVSDTEAFF
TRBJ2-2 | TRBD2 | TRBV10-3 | CAIKSGGVPGELFF
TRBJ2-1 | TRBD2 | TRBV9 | CASSPRLAEYNEQFF
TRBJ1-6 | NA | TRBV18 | CASSPPWGGNSPLHF
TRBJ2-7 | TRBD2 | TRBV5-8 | CASRKRLAGSSYEQYF
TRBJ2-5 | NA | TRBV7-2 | CASSLWEKETQYF
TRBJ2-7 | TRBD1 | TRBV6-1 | CASSVTGSHYEQYF
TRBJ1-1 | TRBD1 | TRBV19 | CASSTPGQGGTEAFF
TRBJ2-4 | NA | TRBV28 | CASSFQDRAKNIQYF
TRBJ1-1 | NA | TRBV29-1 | CSVRPNTEAFF
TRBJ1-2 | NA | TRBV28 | CASSLAGPYGYTF
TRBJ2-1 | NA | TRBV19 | CASSPSSYNEQFF
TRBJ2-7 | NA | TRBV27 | CASSGGYLSYEQYF
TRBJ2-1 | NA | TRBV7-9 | CASSLALAGGYNEQFF
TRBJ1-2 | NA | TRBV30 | CAWSVLGVGGPYGYTF
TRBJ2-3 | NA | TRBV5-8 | CASSVTGENTDTQYF
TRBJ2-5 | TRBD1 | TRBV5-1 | CASSLWTGGQETQYF
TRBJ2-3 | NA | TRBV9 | CASSVNDIGDTQYF
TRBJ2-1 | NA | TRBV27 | CASGGEGGYNEQFF
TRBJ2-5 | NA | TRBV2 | CASSEKTLQETQYF
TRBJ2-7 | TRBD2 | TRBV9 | CASSPTSGSSYEQYF
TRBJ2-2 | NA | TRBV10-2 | CASSDRLNTGELFF
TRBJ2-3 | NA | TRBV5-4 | CASRPGLFDTDTQYF
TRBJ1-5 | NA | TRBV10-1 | CASSESPDQPQHF
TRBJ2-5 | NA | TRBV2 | CASSERRGSETQYF
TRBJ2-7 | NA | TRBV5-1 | CASSLAGGPYEQYF
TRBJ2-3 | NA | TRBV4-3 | CASSPKRASSSMDTQYF
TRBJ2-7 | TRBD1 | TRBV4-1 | CASRGTGENEQYF
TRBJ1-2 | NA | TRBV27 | CASSFLSLLNYGYTF
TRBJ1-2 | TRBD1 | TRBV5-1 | CASSWTGEAYGYTF
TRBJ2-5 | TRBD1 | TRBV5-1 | CASRPRTGDQETQYF
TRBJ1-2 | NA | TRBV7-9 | CASNLGNGYTF